These 30 T cell receptor beta chains were all obtained from the same sample, sequenced in a study of T cell responses to AZD1222 COVID-19 vaccine. Using immunoSEQ multiplex PCR, the repertoire was profiled, and TCRdb retains in-frame clones only, with some absent. Counted here are 90,000 to 120,000 clones, about 90% occurring once; the ten biggest clones make up approximately 5.6%. The sequencing here drew on peripheral blood, taken 28 days after the second AZD1222 dose. The receptor set was obtained from an adult who received the AZD1222 COVID-19 vaccine.

This clone was counted between two and nine times. The V call is TRBV19, the J call TRBJ1-1, with no clear D. Germline CDR1 LNHDA, CDR2 SQIVND (reference sequence). This CDR3 is built from 14 residues. Trimming left V 4 bases short and J 1 base short, with 10 bases between. CDR3 nucleotides: TGTGCCAGTAGTAGATCTGACGGGAACACTGAAGCTTTCTTT. This sequence encodes CASSRSDGNTEAFF.

The genes are TRBV30 and TRBJ2-1, with D uncertain. Trimming cost V 4 bases and J 0 bases, with 10 bases left between them. The CDR3 runs 14 residues. In germline, CDR1 is GTSNPN, CDR2 SVGIG (reference sequence). The CDR3 DNA reads TGTGCCTGGAACGGCGGCCGCTCCTACAATGAGCAGTTCTTC. It is translated as CAWNGGRSYNEQFF. The complete variable domain, with remaining parts taken from reference TRBV30 and TRBJ2-1, reads SQTIHQWPATLVQPVGSPLSLECTVEGTSNPNLYWYRQAAGRGLQLLFYSVGIGQISSEVPQNLSASRPQDRQFILSSKKLLLSDSGFYLCAWNGGRSYNEQFFGPGTRLTVL.

The rearrangement links TRBV16 to TRBJ1-1, with D uncertain. Germline CDR1 is KGHSY and CDR2 is FQNENV. Trimming shortened V by 4 bases and J by 8 bases, and 11 bases separated the two germline ends. There are 12 residues in the CDR3. The CDR3, as DNA: TGTGCCAGCAGCCCTCAAGGGCAGGAAGCTTTCTTT. Protein sequence: CASSPQGQEAFF. The whole variable domain, remainder taken from reference TRBV16 and TRBJ1-1, is GEEVAQTPKHLVRGEGQKAKLYCAPIKGHSYVFWYQQVLKNEFKFLISFQNENVFDETGMPKERFSAKCLPNSPCSLEIQATKLEDSAVYFCASSPQGQEAFFGQGTRLTVV.

The CDR3 here is CASGPGTGGIEQYF. CDR3 bases: TGTGCTAGTGGTCCCGGGACAGGGGGCATCGAGCAGTACTTC. J is TRBJ2-7 and V is TRBV12-5; the match to TRBD1 covers 12 bases. J gave up 6 bases and V 5 bases, and 5 bases lay outside the gene matches. CDR1 is LGHNT, CDR2 FRNRAP, per germline. This CDR3 is built from 14 residues.

The CDR3 protein is CASSKVGASRQETQYF. CDR3 sequence (DNA): TGTGCCAGCAGCAAAGTAGGGGCTTCCCGACAAGAGACCCAGTACTTC. The chain recombines TRBV21-1 with TRBJ2-5; the listed D gene, TRBD1, was not tested against the DNA. TRBV21-1 is listed as a pseudogene. The CDR3 extends over 16 amino acids.

This chain links TRBV19 with TRBJ1-1; a possible D gene is TRBD1 (6 bases). The CDR3 totals 14 residues. V lost 3 bases and J lost 1, with 9 bases in between. Per germline, CDR1 LNHDA and CDR2 SQIVND (reference sequence). Here the CDR3 reads CASSMDSSNTEAFF. Written as DNA, the CDR3 is TGTGCCAGTAGTATGGACAGCTCGAACACTGAAGCTTTCTTT.

The table lists this clone with a count of one. The chain couples TRBV6-5 to TRBJ1-1; unclear D gene. Germline V gene data show CDR1 as MNHEY and CDR2 as SVGAGI. This CDR3 region has 13 residues. V lost 9 bases and J 0 bases, leaving 11 bases between the germline ends. CDR3 DNA: TGTGCCAGTTTAACAGCTTTGAACACTGAAGCTTTCTTT. Amino acids: CASLTALNTEAFF.

This chain uses TRBV29-1 with TRBJ2-5; 9 bases align to TRBD2. Germline V CDR1 and CDR2: SQVTM, ANQGSEA. J was trimmed by 5 bases and V by 7 bases; bases with no gene match: 11. The CDR3 covers 14 residues. CDR3 amino acids: CSATPAGGRETQYF. The CDR3 DNA reads TGCAGCGCTACCCCAGCGGGAGGAAGGGAGACCCAGTACTTC. The full variable domain, completed using reference TRBV29-1 and TRBJ2-5, is SAVISQKPSRDICQRGTSLTIQCQVDSQVTMMFWYRQQPGQSLTLIATANQGSEATYESGFVIDKFPISRPNLTFSTLTVSNMSPEDSSIYLCSATPAGGRETQYFGPGTRLLVL.

This chain links TRBV11-3 with TRBJ2-2; possible D gene TRBD1, 6 bases. The germline V gene has CDR1 SGHNT and CDR2 YENEEA. This CDR3 region has 15 residues. The V gene lost 5 bases and the J gene lost 2 bases, with 12 bases spanning the gap. This CDR3 is CASSGGHINTGELFF. DNA of the CDR3: TGTGCCAGCAGCGGGGGACACATAAACACCGGGGAGCTGTTTTTT.

The rearrangement links TRBV6-2 or TRBV6-3 to TRBJ2-1, with D uncertain. V was clipped by 4 bases and J by 6 bases, with 13 bases between them. Germline V gene data show CDR1 as MNHEY and CDR2 as SVGEGT. The CDR3 loop spans 14 amino acids. The DNA for the CDR3 is TGTGCCAGCAGTTGGACCTCCCCACTCAATGAGCAGTTCTTC. Translating gives CASSWTSPLNEQFF.

The rearrangement joins TRBV5-1 to TRBJ2-7; D is undetermined. CDR1 SGHRS and CDR2 YFSETQ come from the germline V gene. The CDR3 spans 13 residues. V was trimmed by 2 bases and J by 3 bases, leaving 9 bases between them. The CDR3 DNA follows: TGCGCCAGCAGCTTTGGGAACTTCTACGAGCAGTACTTC. Translation: CASSFGNFYEQYF.

This rearrangement joins TRBV13 to TRBJ2-7; D is undetermined. Germline CDR1 reads PRHDT; CDR2 reads FYEKMQ (reference sequence). V lost 2 bases and J 6 bases, leaving 8 bases between the germline ends. This CDR3 comprises 12 residues. The CDR3 DNA reads as TGTGCCAGCAGCTTACTGCGGTCCGAGCAGTACTTC. It specifies CASSLLRSEQYF.

This clone was seen a few times. V usage is TRBV27 and J usage is TRBJ1-2, with a weak D call TRBD1 (6 bases). Germline V CDR1 and CDR2: MNHEY, SMNVEV (reference sequence). Trimming removed 4 bases at V and 8 bases at J, with 11 bases between. The CDR3 length is 12 residues. The chain's CDR3 is CASSSQGNGYTF. CDR3 DNA sequence: TGTGCCAGCAGTTCCCAGGGGAACGGCTACACCTTC.

The chain recombines TRBV28 with TRBJ2-7, with 7 bases aligning to TRBD2. The ends lost 3 bases at V and 2 bases at J; junction bases unmatched: 4. Germline-derived CDR1 and CDR2 are MDHEN and SYDVKM. This CDR3 region has 14 residues. The CDR3 nucleotides are TGTGCCAGCAGTTTCGAGGCGGGAGCCTACGAGCAGTACTTC. Encoded protein: CASSFEAGAYEQYF.

The gene calls are TRBV7-9 and TRBJ1-2; no clear D. The germline gives CDR1 SEHNR, CDR2 FQNEAQ (reference sequence). The CDR3 has 14 amino acids. Trimming shortened V by 4 bases and J by 2 bases, and 11 bases separated the two germline ends. The CDR3 sequence: CASSSPGENYGYTF. The CDR3 region has the DNA TGTGCCAGCAGCTCCCCAGGAGAAAACTATGGCTACACCTTC.

The CDR3 here is CASSAPKDTQYF. The CDR3 region has the DNA TGTGCCAGCAGCGCCCCGAAAGATACGCAGTATTTT. The V and J genes are TRBV5-4 and TRBJ2-3; no reliable D call. With 4 bases removed from V and 5 bases from J, the gap between germline ends came to 8 bases. CDR1 and CDR2 from the germline V gene are SGHNT and YYREEE (reference sequence). The CDR3 has 12 amino acids.

The V gene is TRBV11-2, the J gene TRBJ2-7; 7 nucleotides line up with TRBD2. CDR1 and CDR2 (germline): SGHAT, FQNNGV. V gave up 5 bases and J gave up 0 bases; unmatched junction bases: 7. The CDR3 spans 15 residues. The CDR3, as DNA: TGTGCCAGCAGCCGGGGGGTAGGCTACTCCTACGAGCAGTACTTC. This translates into CASSRGVGYSYEQYF.

The V and J genes are TRBV21-1 and TRBJ1-1; TRBD1 is taken as the D call from the table, unchecked against the DNA. TRBV21-1 is shown as a pseudogene. This CDR3 comprises 16 residues. CDR3 sequence reads: CASSASGTGGNTEAFF. CDR3 sequence (DNA): TGTGCCAGCAGCGCCAGCGGGACAGGGGGAAACACTGAAGCTTTCTTT.

The chain links TRBV7-9 to TRBJ2-5, with 12 bases matching TRBD1. The length of the CDR3 is 15 residues. Germline lookup yields CDR1 SEHNR and CDR2 FQNEAQ (reference sequence). V shed 3 bases, J shed 4 bases, and the junction held 3 bases outside the gene matches. The CDR3: CASSLGQGATETQYF. DNA for the CDR3: TGTGCCAGCAGCTTGGGACAGGGGGCAACAGAGACCCAGTACTTC.

V gene TRBV28 combines with J gene TRBJ2-1, with TRBD1 matching 9 bases. The CDR3 is 14 residues long. Per the germline V gene, CDR1 is MDHEN and CDR2 is SYDVKM. J lost 3 bases, V lost 6 bases, and 3 bases had no gene match. For the CDR3, the DNA is TGTGCCAGCAGCCCGACAGGGGGCTACAATGAGCAGTTCTTC. Translating gives CASSPTGGYNEQFF.

This clone has only one observation. The V gene is TRBV7-9, the J gene TRBJ2-7, with D possibly being TRBD1 or TRBD2 (5 bases each). CDR1 and CDR2 (germline): SEHNR, FQNEAQ (reference sequence). Trimming cost V 5 bases and J 2 bases, with 16 bases left between them. The CDR3 is made up of 15 amino acids. The CDR3 DNA reads as TGTGCCAGCAGCCATTCGGGGCGTATGGCCTACGAGCAGTACTTC. As protein: CASSHSGRMAYEQYF.

The chain couples TRBV27 to TRBJ1-6; 9 bases agree with TRBD1. This CDR3 contains 15 residues. Germline CDR1 is MNHEY and CDR2 is SMNVEV (reference sequence). V shed 4 bases, J shed 8 bases, and the junction held 6 bases outside the gene matches. As DNA, the CDR3 is TGTGCCAGCAGTTCCCCCGGGACAGGGTATTCACCCCTCCACTTT. Its protein product is CASSSPGTGYSPLHF.

The rearrangement joins TRBV11-2 to TRBJ2-6; D is uncertain. The V end was cut by 5 bases, the J end by 0 bases, with 11 bases between. Per germline, CDR1 SGHAT and CDR2 FQNNGV. CDR3 size: 16 residues. The DNA for the CDR3 is TGTGCCAGCAGCGTGGTCTGGGGCTCTGGGGCCAACGTCCTGACTTTC. The encoded protein is CASSVVWGSGANVLTF.

The CDR3 sequence: CSVEPRDRRSGNTIYF. CDR3 DNA: TGCAGCGTTGAGCCTCGGGACAGACGCTCTGGAAACACCATATATTTT. The gene calls are TRBV29-1 and TRBJ1-3, with 7 bases lining up with TRBD1. The trim removed 3 bases at V and 0 bases at J, leaving 8 bases unmatched. CDR1 is SQVTM and CDR2 is ANQGSEA in the germline V gene. The CDR3 runs 16 residues.

The chain recombines TRBV3-1 (or the pseudogene TRBV3-2) with TRBJ1-5; no definite D call. The CDR3 extends over 13 amino acids. Germline CDR1 is LGHDT and CDR2 is YNNKEL (reference sequence). The ends were cut back, 4 bases at V and 2 bases at J, with 6 bases in the middle. The CDR3 reads CASSRLGNQPQHF. The CDR3 bases are TGTGCCAGCAGCCGGCTGGGCAATCAGCCCCAGCATTTT.

This chain links TRBV19 with TRBJ1-5; D gene unclear. Germline CDR1 is LNHDA and CDR2 is SQIVND (reference sequence). The V and J ends lost 0 bases and 6 bases respectively, with 6 bases between them. The CDR3 is 13 residues long. The chain's CDR3 is CASSIDLGQPQHF. CDR3 DNA sequence: TGTGCCAGTAGTATAGATCTGGGTCAGCCCCAGCATTTT.

The chain couples TRBV30 to TRBJ1-2; D unresolved. Germline values: CDR1 GTSNPN, CDR2 SVGIG (reference sequence). V was clipped by 5 bases and J by 6 bases, with 16 bases between them. The CDR3 spans 13 residues. CDR3 protein: CAWFRPTWDGYTF. The CDR3 DNA is TGTGCCTGGTTTCGCCCGACCTGGGATGGCTACACCTTC.

The chain uses TRBV5-1 and TRBJ1-1, with D perhaps matching TRBD1 (5 bases). The germline gives CDR1 SGHRS, CDR2 YFSETQ. V was trimmed by 0 bases and J by 4 bases, leaving 19 bases between them. CDR3 length: 17 residues. For the CDR3, the DNA is TGCGCCAGCAGCTTGGGACCTATAGGGGATCTGATCACTGAAGCTTTCTTT. Its translation: CASSLGPIGDLITEAFF.

J is TRBJ2-7 and V is TRBV5-4; possibly TRBD1 for D (5 bases). Trimming took 4 bases from V and 5 from J, leaving 13 bases between them. This CDR3 has 13 residues. Germline CDR1 is SGHNT and CDR2 is YYREEE (reference sequence). For the CDR3, the DNA is TGTGCCAGCAGCGTAGAAAGGGGCCACGAGCAGTACTTC. Translating gives CASSVERGHEQYF.

The rearrangement joins TRBV27 to TRBJ2-7; TRBD2 agrees at 13 bases. The CDR3 is 15 amino acids. The germline gives CDR1 MNHEY, CDR2 SMNVEV (reference sequence). With V trimmed by 4 bases and J by 2 bases, 2 bases remained unmatched. The CDR3 here is CASSWTSGGAYEQYF. CDR3 nucleotides: TGTGCCAGCAGTTGGACTAGCGGGGGAGCCTACGAGCAGTACTTC.